The 21 T cell receptor beta chains below come from one sample, sequenced in a study of blood T cell repertoires in COVID-19. Assay: immunoSEQ multiplex PCR; the TCRdb copy retains only in-frame clones and omits some. The table records some 190,000 clones, 88% of them present only once. Sequencing used peripheral blood. These receptors were collected from a man between 18 and 35 years old with active or convalescent COVID-19.

The chain combines TRBV27 with TRBJ2-1; 12 bases align to TRBD2. V gave up 2 bases and J gave up 7 bases; unmatched junction bases: 6. Germline V gives CDR1 MNHEY, CDR2 SMNVEV (reference sequence). The CDR3 extends over 16 amino acids. Written as DNA, the CDR3 is TGTGCCAGCAGTTTAGGTAGAACTAGCGGGAGGAATGAGCAGTTCTTC. Its translation: CASSLGRTSGRNEQFF.

The chain links TRBV6-5 to TRBJ1-1, with D perhaps matching TRBD1 (6 bases). Trimming removed 0 bases from V and 1 base from J, with 9 bases in between. CDR3 size: 15 residues. Germline CDR1 MNHEY, CDR2 SVGAGI. CDR3 DNA: TGTGCCAGCAGTTACTCTGGCAGGGGGAACACTGAAGCTTTCTTT. Encoded protein: CASSYSGRGNTEAFF.

The table lists this clone with a few counts. This chain connects TRBV28 to TRBJ1-5; maybe TRBD1 (6 bases). CDR1 is MDHEN and CDR2 is SYDVKM in the germline V gene. Trimming removed 6 bases from V and 0 bases from J, with 15 bases in between. The length of the CDR3 is 16 residues. CDR3 nucleotides: TGTGCCAGCAGCCGTCTACCAGGGGTTAGCAATCAGCCCCAGCATTTT. Amino acids: CASSRLPGVSNQPQHF.

This chain links TRBV6-2 or TRBV6-3 with TRBJ2-7, with a possible D match to TRBD2 (6 bases). The CDR3 runs to 15 residues. Trimming took off 5 bases at V and 2 bases at J, with 16 bases between the two ends. Per the germline V gene, CDR1 is MNHEY and CDR2 is SVGEGT. CDR3 amino acids: CASSQPGLGTYEQYF. In DNA, the CDR3 is TGTGCCAGCAGTCAGCCGGGACTTGGAACCTACGAGCAGTACTTC.

This chain links TRBV3-1 (or the pseudogene TRBV3-2) with TRBJ1-2; 9 bases match TRBD1. V trimming: 1 base; J trimming: 6 bases; junction bases outside the gene matches: 0. Germline V gene lookup returns CDR1 LGHDT and CDR2 YNNKEL (reference sequence). The CDR3 runs to 13 residues. This chain's CDR3 is CASSQGTGDGYTF. CDR3 coding DNA: TGTGCCAGCAGCCAAGGGACAGGGGATGGCTACACCTTC.

V gene TRBV7-3 combines with J gene TRBJ2-1; tentative D call: TRBD1 (5 bases). V shed 1 base and J shed 9 bases, with 10 bases lying between them. This CDR3 has 13 residues. Germline V gene sequence: CDR1 SGHTA, CDR2 FQGTGA. CDR3 protein: CASSLRVQGEQFF. CDR3 DNA sequence: TGTGCCAGCAGCTTAAGGGTCCAGGGTGAGCAGTTCTTC.

The J gene is TRBJ2-5, the V gene TRBV5-5; 7 bases are shared with TRBD2. Germline-derived CDR1 and CDR2 are SGHKS and YYEKEE (reference sequence). This CDR3 spans 14 amino acids. Losses at the gene ends were 0 bases for V and 10 bases for J; bases not matched to a gene: 9. Written as DNA, the CDR3 is TGTGCCAGCAGCTTGGGAGTGCGGGGGTTGGACCAGTACTTC. Protein: CASSLGVRGLDQYF.

The V call is TRBV6-5, the J call TRBJ1-4, with a tentative D call TRBD1 (6 bases). This CDR3 region has 14 residues. The germline V and J ends were trimmed by 2 bases and 7 bases, with 11 bases remaining between them. Germline V gene sequence: CDR1 MNHEY, CDR2 SVGAGI. CDR3 in DNA: TGTGCCAGCAGTTACAACAGGGATGTTGAAAAACTGTTTTTT. Protein sequence: CASSYNRDVEKLFF.

The chain carries TRBV6-5 and TRBJ1-5; tentatively, D is TRBD1 (6 bases). This CDR3 has 14 amino acids. V dropped 6 bases and J dropped 0 bases, with 9 bases sitting between them. CDR1 is MNHEY and CDR2 is SVGAGI in the germline V gene. The CDR3 coding sequence is TGTGCCAGCAGGCCCAGGGGTAGCAATCAGCCCCAGCATTTT. Protein: CASRPRGSNQPQHF.

This chain uses TRBV13 with TRBJ2-1, with unresolved D. The germline CDR1 and CDR2 sequences are PRHDT and FYEKMQ (reference sequence). This CDR3 contains 13 residues. The V and J ends lost 5 bases and 8 bases respectively, with 13 bases between them. As DNA, the CDR3 is TGTGCCAGCAGCCCCCCTAGTTCCGATGAGCAGTTCTTC. Residues: CASSPPSSDEQFF.

This sequence joins TRBV29-1 and TRBJ2-2, with 9 bases aligning to TRBD2. CDR1 is SQVTM and CDR2 is ANQGSEA in the germline V gene. CDR3 length: 15 residues. The ends lost 0 bases at V and 6 bases at J; junction bases unmatched: 5. The chain's CDR3 is CSVEDPSGRSGELFF. In nucleotides, the CDR3 is TGCAGCGTTGAAGATCCCAGCGGGAGGTCCGGGGAGCTGTTTTTT.

In this sample, this clone turned up many times. This CDR3 is also generated by other DNA sequences in the sample. This chain links TRBV7-8 with TRBJ1-4; D is uncertain. The V gene's germline CDR1 is SGHVS and CDR2 FQNEAQ. This CDR3 spans 15 amino acids. Between the trimmed V and J ends, which lost 5 bases and 0 bases, there was a span of 10 bases. The CDR3 here is CASSRTDATNEKLFF. The CDR3 DNA sequence: TGTGCCAGCAGCCGAACAGATGCAACTAATGAAAAACTGTTTTTT.

J is TRBJ1-1 and V is TRBV5-4; D gene ambiguous. The CDR3 loop spans 14 amino acids. Trimming removed 4 bases from V and 0 bases from J, with 10 bases in between. CDR1 and CDR2 from the germline V gene are SGHNT and YYREEE (reference sequence). The CDR3 sequence: CASSLRQVNTEAFF. CDR3 nucleotides: TGTGCCAGCAGCCTCCGGCAGGTGAACACTGAAGCTTTCTTT.

The J gene is TRBJ1-6, the V gene TRBV19, with D possibly being TRBD1 (6 bases). The germline V gene encodes CDR1 LNHDA and CDR2 SQIVND (reference sequence). There are 15 residues in the CDR3. The germline V and J ends were trimmed by 6 bases and 3 bases, with 12 bases remaining between them. CDR3 residues: CASSKGHIYNSPLHF. The DNA of the CDR3 is TGTGCCAGTAGCAAGGGACACATCTATAATTCACCCCTCCACTTT.

This chain connects TRBV7-2 to TRBJ2-7, with TRBD1 matching 8 bases. The V gene's germline CDR1 is SGHTA and CDR2 FQGNSA. This CDR3 comprises 15 residues. V trimming: 1 base; J trimming: 3 bases; junction bases outside the gene matches: 5. The CDR3 is CASSLVSTGVYEQYF. Written as DNA, the CDR3 is TGTGCCAGCAGCTTAGTCTCGACAGGGGTCTACGAGCAGTACTTC.

The chain uses TRBV6-6 and TRBJ1-2, with D maybe TRBD1 (5 bases). Germline V gene lookup returns CDR1 MNHNY and CDR2 SVGAGI (reference sequence). The V gene lost 6 bases and the J gene lost 5 bases, with 16 bases spanning the gap. The CDR3 extends over 14 amino acids. CDR3 residues: CASSDRQKQYGYTF. The DNA for the CDR3 is TGTGCCAGCAGCGACCGACAGAAACAGTATGGCTACACCTTC.

The rearrangement uses TRBV5-3 and TRBJ2-1; D is possibly TRBD1 (6 bases). TRBV5-3 is an open reading frame, and its role is uncertain. This CDR3 comprises 16 residues. With 4 bases removed from V and 5 bases from J, the gap between germline ends came to 19 bases. The CDR3 sequence is CARSGTTRTENNEQFF. For the CDR3, the DNA is TGTGCCAGAAGCGGAACTACACGGACAGAGAACAATGAGCAGTTCTTC.

V is TRBV11-2 and J is TRBJ1-5; no firm D call. The CDR3 length is 13 residues. The V end lost 5 bases, the J end lost 2 bases, and 7 bases lay between the germline ends. In germline, CDR1 is SGHAT, CDR2 FQNNGV. The chain's CDR3 is CASSERGNQPQHF. The CDR3 nucleotides read TGTGCCAGCAGCGAGAGGGGCAATCAGCCCCAGCATTTT.

The CDR3 DNA follows: TGTGCCAGCAGTACAGGGGACGAGCAGTACTTC. Amino acids: CASSTGDEQYF. V gene TRBV12-3 or TRBV12-4 combines with J gene TRBJ2-7, with 7 bases matching TRBD1. The CDR3 runs 11 residues. Germline trimming cut 5 bases from V and 5 bases from J; bases unmatched to any gene: 0.

Only a few counts were recorded for this clone. This chain links TRBV30 with TRBJ1-4; no clear D gene. The germline gives CDR1 GTSNPN, CDR2 SVGIG (reference sequence). The CDR3 covers 15 residues. V was pared by 2 bases and J by 5 bases, with 15 bases between. The CDR3 bases are TGTGCCTGGAGTCCCATCGGAGGATCAAATGAAAAACTGTTTTTT. It encodes CAWSPIGGSNEKLFF.

The V gene is TRBV5-1, the J gene TRBJ2-2, with 8 positions matching TRBD2. V was clipped by 0 bases and J by 0 bases; unmatched bases: 4. This CDR3 spans 17 amino acids. In germline, CDR1 is SGHRS, CDR2 YFSETQ. CDR3 sequence reads: CASSLGLAGSNTGELFF. DNA for the CDR3: TGCGCCAGCAGCTTGGGCCTAGCGGGTTCGAACACCGGGGAGCTGTTTTTT.